This TCR beta chain came from a study of blood T cells in healthy people across ages. It was with a sample-barcoded 5' primer and a J-beta primer mix that a second PCR of roughly 6 to 11 cycles was run. TCRdb analysed the 5' RACE reads with MiXCR anew, one entry per CDR3 protein. This table has about 640,000 distinct CDR3 sequences, about 53% appearing once. Overall study results and limits: Relative to aged donors, long-lived donors carried more naive CD4+ cells and displayed higher diversity. The recorded TCR beta diversity per million T cells decreased in a roughly linear manner with age.

This clonotype appeared a few times. Its specificity is not known. The length of the CDR3 is 14 residues. V was pared by 5 bases and J by 6 bases, with 16 bases between. Germline-derived CDR1 and CDR2 are MNHEY and SVGAGI. This receptor was obtained from a man aged 55 to 70 in good health. Sample: blood. The V gene is TRBV6-5, the J gene TRBJ1-2, with D perhaps matching TRBD1 (6 bases). The CDR3 loop reads CASSQKQGGNGYTF. The DNA for the CDR3 is TGTGCCAGCAGTCAGAAACAGGGAGGGAATGGCTACACCTTC.